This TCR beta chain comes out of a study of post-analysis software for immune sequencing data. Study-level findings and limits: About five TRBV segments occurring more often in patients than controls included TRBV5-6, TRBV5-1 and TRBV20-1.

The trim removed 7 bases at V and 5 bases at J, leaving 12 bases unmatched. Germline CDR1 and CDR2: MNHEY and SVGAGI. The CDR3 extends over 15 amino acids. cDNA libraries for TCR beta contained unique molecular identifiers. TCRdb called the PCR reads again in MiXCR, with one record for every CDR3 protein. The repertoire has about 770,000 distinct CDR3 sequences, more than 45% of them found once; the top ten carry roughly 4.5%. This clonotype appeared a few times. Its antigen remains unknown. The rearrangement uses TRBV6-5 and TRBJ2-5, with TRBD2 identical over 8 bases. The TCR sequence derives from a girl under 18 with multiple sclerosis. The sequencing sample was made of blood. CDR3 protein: CASTLLAVPGETQYF. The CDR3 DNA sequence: TGTGCCAGCACCCTACTAGCGGTACCGGGGGAGACCCAGTACTTC.